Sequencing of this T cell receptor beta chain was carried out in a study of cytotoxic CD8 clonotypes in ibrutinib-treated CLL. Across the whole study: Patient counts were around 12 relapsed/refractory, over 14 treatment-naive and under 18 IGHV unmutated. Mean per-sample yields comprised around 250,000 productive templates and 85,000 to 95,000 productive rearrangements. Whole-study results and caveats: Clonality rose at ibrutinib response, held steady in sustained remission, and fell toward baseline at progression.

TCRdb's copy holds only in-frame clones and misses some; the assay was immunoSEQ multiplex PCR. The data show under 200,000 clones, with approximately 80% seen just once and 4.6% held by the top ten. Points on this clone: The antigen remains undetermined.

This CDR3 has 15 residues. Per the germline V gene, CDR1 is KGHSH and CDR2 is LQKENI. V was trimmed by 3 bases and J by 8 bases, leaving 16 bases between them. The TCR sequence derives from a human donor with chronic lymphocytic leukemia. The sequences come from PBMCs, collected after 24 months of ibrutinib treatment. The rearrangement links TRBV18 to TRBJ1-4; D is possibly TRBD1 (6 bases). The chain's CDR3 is CASSPGTPREEKLFF. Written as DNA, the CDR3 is TGTGCCAGCTCACCCGGGACACCCCGAGAGGAAAAACTGTTTTTT.